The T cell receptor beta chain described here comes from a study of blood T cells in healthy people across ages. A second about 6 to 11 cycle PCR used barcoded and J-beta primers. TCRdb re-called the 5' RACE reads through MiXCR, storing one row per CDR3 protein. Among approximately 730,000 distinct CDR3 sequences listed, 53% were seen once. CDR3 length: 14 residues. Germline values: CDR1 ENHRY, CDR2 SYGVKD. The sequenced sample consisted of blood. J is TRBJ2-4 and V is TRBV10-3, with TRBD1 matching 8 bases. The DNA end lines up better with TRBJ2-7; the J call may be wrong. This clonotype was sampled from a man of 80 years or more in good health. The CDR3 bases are TGTGCCATCAGGGCGACAGGGGCAACTTACGAGCAGTACTTC. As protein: CAIRATGATYEQYF.